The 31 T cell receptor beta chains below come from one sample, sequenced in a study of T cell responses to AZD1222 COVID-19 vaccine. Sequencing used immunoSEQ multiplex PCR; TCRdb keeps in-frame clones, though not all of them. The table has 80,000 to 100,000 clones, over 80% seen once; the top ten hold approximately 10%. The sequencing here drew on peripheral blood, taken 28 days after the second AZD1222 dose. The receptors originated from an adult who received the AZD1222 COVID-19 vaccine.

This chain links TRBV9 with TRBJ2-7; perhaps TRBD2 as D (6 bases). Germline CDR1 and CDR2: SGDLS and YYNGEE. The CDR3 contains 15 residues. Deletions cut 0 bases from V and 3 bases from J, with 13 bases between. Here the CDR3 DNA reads TGTGCCAGCAGCGTAGGGGCGGGGACTGTCTACGAGCAGTACTTC. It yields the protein CASSVGAGTVYEQYF.

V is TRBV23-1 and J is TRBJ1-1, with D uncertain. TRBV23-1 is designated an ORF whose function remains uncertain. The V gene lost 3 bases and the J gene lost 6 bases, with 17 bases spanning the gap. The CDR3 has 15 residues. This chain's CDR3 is CASSHRHRGSPEAFF. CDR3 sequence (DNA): TGCGCCAGCAGTCATCGCCACAGAGGGTCTCCTGAAGCTTTCTTT.

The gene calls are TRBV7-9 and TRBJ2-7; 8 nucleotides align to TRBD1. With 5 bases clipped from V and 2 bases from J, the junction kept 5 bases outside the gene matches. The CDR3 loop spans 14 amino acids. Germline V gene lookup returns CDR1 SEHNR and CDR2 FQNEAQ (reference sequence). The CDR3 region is CASSPWDRPYEQYF. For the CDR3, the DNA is TGTGCCAGCAGCCCATGGGACAGGCCCTACGAGCAGTACTTC.

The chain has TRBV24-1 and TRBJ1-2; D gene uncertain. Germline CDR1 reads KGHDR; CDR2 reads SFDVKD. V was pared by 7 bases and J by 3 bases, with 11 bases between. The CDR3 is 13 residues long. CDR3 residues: CATRDGPYYGYTF. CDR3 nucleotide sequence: TGTGCCACCAGGGACGGCCCTTACTATGGCTACACCTTC.

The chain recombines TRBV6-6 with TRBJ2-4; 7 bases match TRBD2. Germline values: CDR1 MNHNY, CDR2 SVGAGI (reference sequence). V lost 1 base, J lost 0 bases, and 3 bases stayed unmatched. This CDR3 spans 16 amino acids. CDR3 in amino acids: CASSYWGGVAKNIQYF. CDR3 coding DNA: TGTGCCAGCAGTTACTGGGGGGGAGTAGCCAAAAACATTCAGTACTTC.

Here the CDR3 DNA reads TGTGCCACTCCTCCCTTGGAGCGGACGAACGAGGATACGCAGTATTTT. It encodes CATPPLERTNEDTQYF. This chain uses TRBV27 with TRBJ2-3, with D perhaps TRBD2 (5 bases). The CDR3 has 16 amino acids. Germline CDR1 MNHEY, CDR2 SMNVEV (reference sequence). V was pared by 10 bases and J by 6 bases, with 26 bases between.

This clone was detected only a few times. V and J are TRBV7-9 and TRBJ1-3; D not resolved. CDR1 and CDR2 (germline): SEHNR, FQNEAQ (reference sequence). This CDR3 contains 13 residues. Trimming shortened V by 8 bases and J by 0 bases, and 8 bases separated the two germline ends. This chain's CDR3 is CASHKFSGNTIYF. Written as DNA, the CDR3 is TGTGCCAGCCATAAGTTCTCTGGAAACACCATATATTTT.

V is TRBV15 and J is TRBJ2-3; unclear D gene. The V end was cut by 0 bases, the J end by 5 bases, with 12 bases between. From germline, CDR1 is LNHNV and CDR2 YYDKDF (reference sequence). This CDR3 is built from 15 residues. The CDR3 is CATSRDLGSGDTQYF. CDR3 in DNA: TGTGCCACCAGCAGAGATCTGGGATCGGGAGATACGCAGTATTTT.

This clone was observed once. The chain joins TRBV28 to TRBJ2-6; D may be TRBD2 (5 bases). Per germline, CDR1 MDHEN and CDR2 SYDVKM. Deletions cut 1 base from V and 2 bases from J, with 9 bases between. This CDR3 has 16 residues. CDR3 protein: CASSLLRVPGANVLTF. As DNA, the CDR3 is TGTGCCAGCAGTTTATTGCGGGTCCCTGGGGCCAACGTCCTGACTTTC. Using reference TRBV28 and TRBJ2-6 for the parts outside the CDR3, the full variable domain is DVKVTQSSRYLVKRTGEKVFLECVQDMDHENMFWYRQDPGLGLRLIYFSYDVKMKEKGDIPEGYSVSREKKERFSLILESASTNQTSMYLCASSLLRVPGANVLTFGAGSRLTVL.

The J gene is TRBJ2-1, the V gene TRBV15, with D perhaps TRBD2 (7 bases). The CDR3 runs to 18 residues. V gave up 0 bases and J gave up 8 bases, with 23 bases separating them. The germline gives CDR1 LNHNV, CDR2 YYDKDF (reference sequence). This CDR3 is CATSRELTSGGGFDEQFF. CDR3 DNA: TGTGCCACCAGCAGAGAGCTGACGTCGGGGGGCGGGTTCGATGAGCAGTTCTTC.

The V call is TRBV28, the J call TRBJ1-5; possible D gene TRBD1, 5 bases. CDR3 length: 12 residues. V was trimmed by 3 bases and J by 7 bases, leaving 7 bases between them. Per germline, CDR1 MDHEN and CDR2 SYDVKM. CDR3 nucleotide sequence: TGTGCCAGCAGTTTCTGGGGCCAGCCCCAGCATTTT. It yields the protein CASSFWGQPQHF.

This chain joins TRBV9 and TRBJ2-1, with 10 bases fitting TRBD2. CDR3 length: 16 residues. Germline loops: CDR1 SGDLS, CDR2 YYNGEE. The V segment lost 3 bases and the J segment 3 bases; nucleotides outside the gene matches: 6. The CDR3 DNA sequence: TGTGCCAGCAGCGGGTCGGGACTAGCGAACTACAATGAGCAGTTCTTC. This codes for CASSGSGLANYNEQFF.

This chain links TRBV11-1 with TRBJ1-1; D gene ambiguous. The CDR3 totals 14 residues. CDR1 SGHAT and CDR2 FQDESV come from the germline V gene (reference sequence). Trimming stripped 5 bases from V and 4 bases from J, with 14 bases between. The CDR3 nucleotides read TGTGCCAGCAGCGTGGACTGGACGGTCACTGAAGCTTTCTTT. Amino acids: CASSVDWTVTEAFF.

CDR3 bases: TGTGCCAGCAGCTCACAGGGTAGCTCTGGAAACACCATATATTTT. Protein sequence: CASSSQGSSGNTIYF. The chain couples TRBV7-2 to TRBJ1-3; possibly TRBD1 for D (6 bases). Deletions cut 4 bases from V and 0 bases from J, with 10 bases between. Germline values: CDR1 SGHTA, CDR2 FQGNSA. This CDR3 region has 15 residues.

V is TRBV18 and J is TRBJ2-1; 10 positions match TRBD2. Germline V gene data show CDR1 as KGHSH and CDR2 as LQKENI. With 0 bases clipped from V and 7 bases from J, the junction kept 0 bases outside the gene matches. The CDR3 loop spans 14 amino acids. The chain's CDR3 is CASSPPSGRNEQFF. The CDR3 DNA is TGTGCCAGCTCACCACCTAGCGGGAGGAATGAGCAGTTCTTC.

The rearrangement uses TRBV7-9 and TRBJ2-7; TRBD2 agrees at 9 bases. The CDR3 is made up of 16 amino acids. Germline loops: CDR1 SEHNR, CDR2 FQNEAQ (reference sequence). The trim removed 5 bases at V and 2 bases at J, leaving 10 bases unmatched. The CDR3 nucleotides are TGTGCCAGCAGCCCCCGGTCGGGACTAGCCGCCTACGAGCAGTACTTC. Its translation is CASSPRSGLAAYEQYF.

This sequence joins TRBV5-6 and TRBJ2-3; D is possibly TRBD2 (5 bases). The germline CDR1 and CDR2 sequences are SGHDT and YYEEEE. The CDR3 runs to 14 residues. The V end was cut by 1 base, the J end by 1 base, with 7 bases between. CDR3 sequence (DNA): TGTGCCAGCAGCTTGTACGGGGGCACAGATACGCAGTATTTT. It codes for CASSLYGGTDTQYF.

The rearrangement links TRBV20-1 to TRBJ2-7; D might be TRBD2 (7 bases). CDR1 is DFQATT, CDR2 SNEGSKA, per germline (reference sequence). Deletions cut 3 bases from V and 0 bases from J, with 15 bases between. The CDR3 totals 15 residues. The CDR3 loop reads CSASGGASASYEQYF. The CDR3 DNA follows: TGCAGTGCTAGTGGGGGGGCTAGCGCCTCCTACGAGCAGTACTTC.

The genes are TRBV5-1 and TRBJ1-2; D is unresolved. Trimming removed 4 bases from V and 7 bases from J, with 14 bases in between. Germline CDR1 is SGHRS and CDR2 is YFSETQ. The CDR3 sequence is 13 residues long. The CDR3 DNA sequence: TGCGCCAGCAGCCCCGCGGGGAAAGGTGGCTACACCTTC. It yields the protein CASSPAGKGGYTF.

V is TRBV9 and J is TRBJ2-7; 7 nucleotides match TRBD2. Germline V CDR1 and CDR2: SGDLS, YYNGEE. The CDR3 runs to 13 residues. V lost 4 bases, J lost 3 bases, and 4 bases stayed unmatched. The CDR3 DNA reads TGTGCCAGCAGCCCCGGGACTATCTACGAGCAGTACTTC. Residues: CASSPGTIYEQYF.

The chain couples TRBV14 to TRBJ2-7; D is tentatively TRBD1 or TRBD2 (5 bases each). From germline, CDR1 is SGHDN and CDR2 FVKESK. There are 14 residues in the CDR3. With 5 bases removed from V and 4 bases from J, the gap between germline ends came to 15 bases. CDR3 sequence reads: CASSEDTRGYEQYF. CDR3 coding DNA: TGTGCCAGCAGCGAGGACACCCGGGGTTACGAGCAGTACTTC. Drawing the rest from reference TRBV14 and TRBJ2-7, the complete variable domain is EAGVTQFPSHSVIEKGQTVTLRCDPISGHDNLYWYRRVMGKEIKFLLHFVKESKQDESGMPNNRFLAERTGGTYSTLKVQPAELEDSGVYFCASSEDTRGYEQYFGPGTRLTVT.

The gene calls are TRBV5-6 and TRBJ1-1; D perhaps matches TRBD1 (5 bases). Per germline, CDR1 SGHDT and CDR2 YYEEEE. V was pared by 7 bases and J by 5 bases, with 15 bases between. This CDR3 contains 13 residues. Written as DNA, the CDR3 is TGTGCCAGCGTGCTATTTGGGGGGACTGAAGCTTTCTTT. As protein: CASVLFGGTEAFF.

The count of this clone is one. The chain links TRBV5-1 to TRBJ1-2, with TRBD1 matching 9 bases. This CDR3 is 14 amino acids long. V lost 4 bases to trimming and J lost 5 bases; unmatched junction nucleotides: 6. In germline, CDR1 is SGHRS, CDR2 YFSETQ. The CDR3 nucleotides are TGCGCCAGCAGCCCCGGGACAGGGAATTATGGCTACACCTTC. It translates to CASSPGTGNYGYTF.

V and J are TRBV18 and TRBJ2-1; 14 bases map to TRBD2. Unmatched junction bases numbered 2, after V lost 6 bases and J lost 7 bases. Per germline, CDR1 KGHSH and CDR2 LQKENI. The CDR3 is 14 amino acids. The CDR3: CASSGLAGGNEQFF. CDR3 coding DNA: TGTGCCAGCTCTGGACTAGCGGGAGGAAATGAGCAGTTCTTC.

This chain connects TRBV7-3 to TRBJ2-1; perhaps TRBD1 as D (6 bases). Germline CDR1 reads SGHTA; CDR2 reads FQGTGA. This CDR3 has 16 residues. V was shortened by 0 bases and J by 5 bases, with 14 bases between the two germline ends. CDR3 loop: CASSLTRQAHNNEQFF. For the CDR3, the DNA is TGTGCCAGCAGCTTAACCCGACAGGCCCACAACAATGAGCAGTTCTTC.

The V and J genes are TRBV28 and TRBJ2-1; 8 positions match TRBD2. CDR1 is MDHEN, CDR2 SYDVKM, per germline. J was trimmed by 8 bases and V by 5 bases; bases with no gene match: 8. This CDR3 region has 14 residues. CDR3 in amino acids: CASSPRTSFHEQFF. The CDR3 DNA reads TGTGCCAGCAGTCCCCGGACTAGCTTCCATGAGCAGTTCTTC.

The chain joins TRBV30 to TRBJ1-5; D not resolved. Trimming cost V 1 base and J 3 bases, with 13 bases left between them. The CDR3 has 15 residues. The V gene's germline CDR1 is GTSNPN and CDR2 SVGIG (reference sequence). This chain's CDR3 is CAWSGAALVNQPQHF. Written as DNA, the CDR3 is TGTGCCTGGAGTGGGGCGGCCCTGGTCAATCAGCCCCAGCATTTT.

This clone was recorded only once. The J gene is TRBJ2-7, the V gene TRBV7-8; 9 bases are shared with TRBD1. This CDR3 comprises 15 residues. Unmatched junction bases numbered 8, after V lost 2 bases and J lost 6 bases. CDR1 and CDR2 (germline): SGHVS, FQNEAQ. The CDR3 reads CASSLKRDRVFEQYF. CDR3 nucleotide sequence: TGTGCCAGCAGCTTAAAGCGGGACAGGGTTTTCGAGCAGTACTTC.

The CDR3 sequence is CASSFLQGFGGYTF. The CDR3 DNA is TGTGCCAGCAGCTTCCTACAGGGATTTGGTGGCTACACCTTC. This sequence joins TRBV7-9 and TRBJ1-2, with D perhaps TRBD1 (6 bases). CDR1 and CDR2 from the germline V gene are SEHNR and FQNEAQ (reference sequence). Trimming stripped 3 bases from V and 7 bases from J, with 15 bases between. This CDR3 has 14 amino acids.

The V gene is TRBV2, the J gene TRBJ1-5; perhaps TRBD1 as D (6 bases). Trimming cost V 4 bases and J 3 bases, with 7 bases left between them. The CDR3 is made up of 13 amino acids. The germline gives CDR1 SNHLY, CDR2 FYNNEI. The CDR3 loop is CASSGGPNQPQHF. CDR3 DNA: TGTGCCAGCAGTGGGGGGCCCAATCAGCCCCAGCATTTT.

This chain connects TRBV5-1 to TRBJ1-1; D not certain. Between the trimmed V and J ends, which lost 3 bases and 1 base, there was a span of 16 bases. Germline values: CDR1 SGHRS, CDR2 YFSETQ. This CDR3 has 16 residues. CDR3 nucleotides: TGCGCCAGCAGCTCCTCACACGGTCGGGAGAACACTGAAGCTTTCTTT. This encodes CASSSSHGRENTEAFF.